This T cell receptor (beta chain) was recorded in a study of shared clonotypes between healthy human individuals. Germline assignment: CDR1 SEHNR and CDR2 FQNEAQ (reference sequence). The CDR3 sequence is 17 residues long. The V gene lost 5 bases and the J gene lost 2 bases, with 21 bases spanning the gap. TCRdb's table, derived via immunoSEQ multiplex PCR, lists solely in-frame clones and lacks some. The sample holds about 2,200,000 clones; 90% to 95% are singletons and the top ten take about 1.8%. Naive CD8 cells comprised CD45RO-negative, CCR7-positively selected cells, excluding terminally differentiated effector memory CD45RA+ cells.

The specimen was naive CD8+ T cells from PBMCs. The chain combines TRBV7-9 with TRBJ2-5; D possibly corresponds to TRBD2 (5 bases). This TCR derives from a man younger than 35 in good health. Some clones in this sample may be carry-over from other donors' samples. This chain's CDR3 is CASSPHMKEAAQETQYF. In DNA, the CDR3 is TGTGCCAGCAGCCCACACATGAAGGAAGCGGCTCAAGAGACCCAGTACTTC.